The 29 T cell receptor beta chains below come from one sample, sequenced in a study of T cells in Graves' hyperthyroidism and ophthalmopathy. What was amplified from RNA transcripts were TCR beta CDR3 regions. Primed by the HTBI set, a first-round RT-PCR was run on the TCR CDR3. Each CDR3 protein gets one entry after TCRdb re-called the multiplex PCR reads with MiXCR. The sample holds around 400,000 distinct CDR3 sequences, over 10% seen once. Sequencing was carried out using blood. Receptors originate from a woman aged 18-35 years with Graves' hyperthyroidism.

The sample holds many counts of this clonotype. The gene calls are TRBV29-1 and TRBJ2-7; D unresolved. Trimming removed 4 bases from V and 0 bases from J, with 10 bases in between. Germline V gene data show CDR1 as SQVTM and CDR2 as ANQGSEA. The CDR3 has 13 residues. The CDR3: CSVAAESSYEQYF. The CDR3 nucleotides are TGCAGCGTTGCGGCCGAGAGCTCCTACGAGCAGTACTTC.

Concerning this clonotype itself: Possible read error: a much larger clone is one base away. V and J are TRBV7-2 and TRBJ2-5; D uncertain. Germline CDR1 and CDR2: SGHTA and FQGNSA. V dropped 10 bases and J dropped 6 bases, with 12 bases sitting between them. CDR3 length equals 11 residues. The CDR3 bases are TGTGCCATCAGTGGCAGCAAGACCCAGTACTTC. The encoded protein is CAISGSKTQYF. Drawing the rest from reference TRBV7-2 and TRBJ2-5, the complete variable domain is GAGVSQSPSNKVTEKGKDVELRCDPISGHTALYWYRQSLGQGLEFLIYFQGNSAPDKSGLPSDRFSAERTGGSVSTLTIQRTQQEDSAVYLCAISGSKTQYFGPGTRLLVL.

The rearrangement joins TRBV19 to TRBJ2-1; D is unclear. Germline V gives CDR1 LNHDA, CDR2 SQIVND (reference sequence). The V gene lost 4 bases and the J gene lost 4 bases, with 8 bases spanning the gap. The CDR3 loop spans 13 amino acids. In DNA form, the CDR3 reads TGTGCCAGTAGTACTACAGAATACAATGAGCAGTTCTTC. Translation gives CASSTTEYNEQFF.

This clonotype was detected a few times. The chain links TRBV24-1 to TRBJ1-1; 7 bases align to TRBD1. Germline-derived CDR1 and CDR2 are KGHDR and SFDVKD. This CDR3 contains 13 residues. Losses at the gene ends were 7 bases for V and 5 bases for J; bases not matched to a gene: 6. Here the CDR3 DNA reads TGTGCCACCAGAGAACAGGGGTGGACTGAAGCTTTCTTT. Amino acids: CATREQGWTEAFF.

This chain's CDR3 is CASSPWTGASTEAFF. DNA for the CDR3: TGTGCCAGCAGCCCCTGGACAGGGGCTTCAACTGAAGCTTTCTTT. V and J are TRBV7-2 and TRBJ1-1, with TRBD1 identical over 9 bases. Per the germline V gene, CDR1 is SGHTA and CDR2 is FQGNSA. The V segment lost 5 bases and the J segment 5 bases; nucleotides outside the gene matches: 9. The CDR3 sequence is 15 residues long.

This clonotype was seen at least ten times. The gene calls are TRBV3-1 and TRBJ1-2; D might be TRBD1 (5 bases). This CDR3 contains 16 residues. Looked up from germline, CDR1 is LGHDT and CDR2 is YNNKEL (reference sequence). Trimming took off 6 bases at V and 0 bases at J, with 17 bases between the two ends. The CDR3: CASSRTSGTANYGYTF. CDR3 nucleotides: TGTGCCAGCAGTCGTACCTCAGGGACGGCTAACTATGGCTACACCTTC.

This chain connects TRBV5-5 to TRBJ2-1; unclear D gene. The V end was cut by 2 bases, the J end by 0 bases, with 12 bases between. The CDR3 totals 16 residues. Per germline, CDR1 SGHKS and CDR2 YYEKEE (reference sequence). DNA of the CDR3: TGTGCCAGCAGCTTTAGTAGGCAGCACTCCTACAATGAGCAGTTCTTC. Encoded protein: CASSFSRQHSYNEQFF.

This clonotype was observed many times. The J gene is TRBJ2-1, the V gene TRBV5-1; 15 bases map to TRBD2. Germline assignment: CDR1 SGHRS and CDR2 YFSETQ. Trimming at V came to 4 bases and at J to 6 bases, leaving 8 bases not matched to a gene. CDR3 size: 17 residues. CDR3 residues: CASSLPGTSGRPNEQFF. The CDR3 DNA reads TGCGCCAGCAGCCTGCCCGGGACTAGCGGGAGGCCCAATGAGCAGTTCTTC.

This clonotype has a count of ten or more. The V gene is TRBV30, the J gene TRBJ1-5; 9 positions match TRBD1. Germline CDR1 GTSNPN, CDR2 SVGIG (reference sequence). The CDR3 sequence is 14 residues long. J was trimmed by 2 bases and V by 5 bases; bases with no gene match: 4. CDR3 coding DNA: TGTGCCTGGGACAGGGGGTCGGGCAATCAGCCCCAGCATTTT. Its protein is CAWDRGSGNQPQHF.

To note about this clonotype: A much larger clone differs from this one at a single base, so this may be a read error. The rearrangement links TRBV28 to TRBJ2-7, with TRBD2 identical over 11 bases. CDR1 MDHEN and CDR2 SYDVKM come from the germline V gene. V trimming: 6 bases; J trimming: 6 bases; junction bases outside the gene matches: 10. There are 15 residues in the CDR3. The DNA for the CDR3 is TGTGCCAGCAGGCACACTAGCGGGGGAATACGCGAGCAGTACTTC. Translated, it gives CASRHTSGGIREQYF.

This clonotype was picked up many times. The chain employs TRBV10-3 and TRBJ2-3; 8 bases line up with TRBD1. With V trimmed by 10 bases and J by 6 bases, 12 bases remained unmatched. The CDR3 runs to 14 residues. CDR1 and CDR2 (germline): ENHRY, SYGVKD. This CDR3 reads CASEDRDVIDTQYF. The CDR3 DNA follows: TGTGCCAGCGAGGACAGGGATGTTATTGATACGCAGTATTTT.

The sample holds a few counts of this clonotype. The CDR3 loop is CASSRKRGPRADTQYF. CDR3 coding DNA: TGTGCCAGCAGCCGGAAGAGGGGGCCCCGGGCAGATACGCAGTATTTT. The chain uses TRBV14 and TRBJ2-3; 7 nucleotides agree with TRBD1. The V gene's germline CDR1 is SGHDN and CDR2 FVKESK. This CDR3 spans 16 amino acids. V shed 4 bases and J 4 bases; nucleotides not matched to a gene: 11.

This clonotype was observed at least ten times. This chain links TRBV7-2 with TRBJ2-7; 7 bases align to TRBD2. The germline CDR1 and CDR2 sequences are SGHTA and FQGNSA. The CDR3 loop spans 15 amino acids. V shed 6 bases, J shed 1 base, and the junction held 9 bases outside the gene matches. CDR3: CASSHQRTSSYEQYF. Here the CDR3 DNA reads TGTGCCAGCAGTCACCAGCGGACTAGTTCCTACGAGCAGTACTTC.

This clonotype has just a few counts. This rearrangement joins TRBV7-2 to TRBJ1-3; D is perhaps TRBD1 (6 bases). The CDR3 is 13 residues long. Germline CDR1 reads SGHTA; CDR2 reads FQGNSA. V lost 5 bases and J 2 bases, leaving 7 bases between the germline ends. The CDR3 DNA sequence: TGTGCCAGCAGCCAGGGGACTGGAAACACCATATATTTT. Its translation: CASSQGTGNTIYF.

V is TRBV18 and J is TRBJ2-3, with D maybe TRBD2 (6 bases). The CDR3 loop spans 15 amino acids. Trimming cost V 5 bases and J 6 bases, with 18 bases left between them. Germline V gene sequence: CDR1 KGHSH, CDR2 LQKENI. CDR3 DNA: TGTGCCAGCTCAACTATGGACCGGAGGGTCGATACGCAGTATTTT. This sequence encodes CASSTMDRRVDTQYF.

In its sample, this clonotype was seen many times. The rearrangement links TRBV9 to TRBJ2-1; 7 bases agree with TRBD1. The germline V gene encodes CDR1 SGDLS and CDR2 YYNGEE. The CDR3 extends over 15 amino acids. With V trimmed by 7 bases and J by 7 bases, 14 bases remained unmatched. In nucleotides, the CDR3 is TGTGCCAGCGGGGGTAGTAGGACAGGACATAATGAGCAGTTCTTC. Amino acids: CASGGSRTGHNEQFF. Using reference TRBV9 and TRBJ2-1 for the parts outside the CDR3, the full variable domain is DSGVTQTPKHLITATGQRVTLRCSPRSGDLSVYWYQQSLDQGLQFLIQYYNGEERAKGNILERFSAQQFPDLHSELNLSSLELGDSALYFCASGGSRTGHNEQFFGPGTRLTVL.

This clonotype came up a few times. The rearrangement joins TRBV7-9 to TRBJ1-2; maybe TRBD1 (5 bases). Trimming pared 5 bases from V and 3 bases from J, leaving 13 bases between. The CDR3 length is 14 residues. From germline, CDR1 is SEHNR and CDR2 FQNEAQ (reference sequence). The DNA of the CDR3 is TGTGCCAGCAGCGGCGGGGTAGGGGACTATGGCTACACCTTC. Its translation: CASSGGVGDYGYTF.

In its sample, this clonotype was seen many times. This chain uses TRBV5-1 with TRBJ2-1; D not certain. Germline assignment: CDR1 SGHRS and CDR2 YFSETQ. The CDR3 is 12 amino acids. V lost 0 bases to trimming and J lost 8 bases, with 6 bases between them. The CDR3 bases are TGCGCCAGCAGCTTGGAGGATTATGAGCAGTTCTTC. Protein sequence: CASSLEDYEQFF. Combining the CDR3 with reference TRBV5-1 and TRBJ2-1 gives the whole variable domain KAGVTQTPRYLIKTRGQQVTLSCSPISGHRSVSWYQQTPGQGLQFLFEYFSETQRNKGNFPGRFSGRQFSNSRSEMNVSTLELGDSALYLCASSLEDYEQFFGPGTRLTVL.

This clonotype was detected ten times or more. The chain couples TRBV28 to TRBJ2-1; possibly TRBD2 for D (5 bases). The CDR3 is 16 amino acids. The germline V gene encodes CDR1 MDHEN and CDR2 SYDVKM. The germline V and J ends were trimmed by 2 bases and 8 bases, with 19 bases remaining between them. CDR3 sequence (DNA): TGTGCCAGCAGTTTAATAAATTCGGCTACCGGGGATGAGCAGTTCTTC. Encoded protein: CASSLINSATGDEQFF.

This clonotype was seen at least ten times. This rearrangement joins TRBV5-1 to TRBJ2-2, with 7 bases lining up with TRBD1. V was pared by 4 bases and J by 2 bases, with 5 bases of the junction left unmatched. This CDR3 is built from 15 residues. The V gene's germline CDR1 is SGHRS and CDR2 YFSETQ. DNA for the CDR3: TGCGCCAGCAGCCACCGGGACAGTAACACCGGGGAGCTGTTTTTT. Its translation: CASSHRDSNTGELFF.

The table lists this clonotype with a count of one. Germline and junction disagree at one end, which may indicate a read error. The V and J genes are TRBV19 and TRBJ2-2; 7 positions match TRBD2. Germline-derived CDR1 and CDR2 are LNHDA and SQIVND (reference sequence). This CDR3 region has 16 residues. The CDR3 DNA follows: TGTCCCAGTAGTAGATCTCAGCGGGGTTACACCGGGGAGCTGTTTTTT. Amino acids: CPSSRSQRGYTGELFF.

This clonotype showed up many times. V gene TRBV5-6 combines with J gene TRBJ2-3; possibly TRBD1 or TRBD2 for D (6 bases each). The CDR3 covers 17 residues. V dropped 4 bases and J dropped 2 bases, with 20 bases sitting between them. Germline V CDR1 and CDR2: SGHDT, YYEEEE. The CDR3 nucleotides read TGTGCCAGCAGCCCAAGGGGGAAGGGGAGGAACACAGATACGCAGTATTTT. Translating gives CASSPRGKGRNTDTQYF.

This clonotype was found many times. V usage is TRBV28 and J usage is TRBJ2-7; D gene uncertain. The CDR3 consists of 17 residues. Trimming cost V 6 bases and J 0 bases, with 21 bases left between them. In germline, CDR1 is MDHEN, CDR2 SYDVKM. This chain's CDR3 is CASSTRLSPRSSYEQYF. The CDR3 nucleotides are TGTGCCAGCAGCACCCGTCTGTCTCCCCGGAGCTCCTACGAGCAGTACTTC. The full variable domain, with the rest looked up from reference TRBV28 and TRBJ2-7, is DVKVTQSSRYLVKRTGEKVFLECVQDMDHENMFWYRQDPGLGLRLIYFSYDVKMKEKGDIPEGYSVSREKKERFSLILESASTNQTSMYLCASSTRLSPRSSYEQYFGPGTRLTVT.

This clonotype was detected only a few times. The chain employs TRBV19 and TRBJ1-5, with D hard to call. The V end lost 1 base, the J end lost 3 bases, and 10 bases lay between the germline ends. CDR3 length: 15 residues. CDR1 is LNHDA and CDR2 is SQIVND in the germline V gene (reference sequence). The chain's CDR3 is CASSIVGGDNQPQHF. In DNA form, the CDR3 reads TGTGCCAGTAGTATAGTAGGAGGAGACAATCAGCCCCAGCATTTT. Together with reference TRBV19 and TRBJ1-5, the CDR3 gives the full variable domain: DGGITQSPKYLFRKEGQNVTLSCEQNLNHDAMYWYRQDPGQGLRLIYYSQIVNDFQKGDIAEGYSVSREKKESFPLTVTSAQKNPTAFYLCASSIVGGDNQPQHFGDGTRLSIL.

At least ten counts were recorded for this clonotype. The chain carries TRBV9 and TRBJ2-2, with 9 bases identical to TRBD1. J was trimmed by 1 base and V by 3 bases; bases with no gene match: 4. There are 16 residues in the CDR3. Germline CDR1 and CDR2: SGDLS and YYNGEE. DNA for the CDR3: TGTGCCAGCAGCGGTAAGGGACAGGGGAACACCGGGGAGCTGTTTTTT. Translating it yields CASSGKGQGNTGELFF. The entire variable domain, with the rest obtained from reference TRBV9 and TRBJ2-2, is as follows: DSGVTQTPKHLITATGQRVTLRCSPRSGDLSVYWYQQSLDQGLQFLIQYYNGEERAKGNILERFSAQQFPDLHSELNLSSLELGDSALYFCASSGKGQGNTGELFFGEGSRLTVL.

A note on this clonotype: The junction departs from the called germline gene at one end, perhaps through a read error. CDR3 nucleotide sequence: TGCGGCAGCAGCCAAGAGGTGGGGGGAAACTATGGCTACACCTTC. Translating gives CGSSQEVGGNYGYTF. The rearrangement uses TRBV4-1 and TRBJ1-2; D may be TRBD1 (5 bases). Germline V gene data show CDR1 as MGHRA and CDR2 as YSYEKL. This CDR3 spans 15 amino acids.

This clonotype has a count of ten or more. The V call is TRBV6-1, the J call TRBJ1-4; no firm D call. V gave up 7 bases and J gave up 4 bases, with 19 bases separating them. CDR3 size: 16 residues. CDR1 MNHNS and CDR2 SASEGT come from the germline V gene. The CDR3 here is CASKGYRALSNEKLFF. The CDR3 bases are TGTGCCAGCAAAGGTTACCGGGCTCTCAGTAATGAAAAACTGTTTTTT.

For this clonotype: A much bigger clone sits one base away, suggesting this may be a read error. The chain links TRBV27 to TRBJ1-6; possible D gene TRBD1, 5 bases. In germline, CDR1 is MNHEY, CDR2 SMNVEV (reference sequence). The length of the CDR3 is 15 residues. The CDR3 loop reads CASSLGAAVGSPLRF. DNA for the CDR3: TGTGCCAGCAGTTTAGGGGCGGCAGTCGGGTCACCCCTCCGCTTT.

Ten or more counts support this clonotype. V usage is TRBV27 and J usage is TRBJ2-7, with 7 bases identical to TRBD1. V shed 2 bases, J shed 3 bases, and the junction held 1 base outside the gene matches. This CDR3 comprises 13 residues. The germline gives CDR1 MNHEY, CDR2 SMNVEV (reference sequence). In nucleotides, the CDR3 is TGTGCCAGCAGTTTAGGGGACAGCTACGAGCAGTACTTC. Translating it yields CASSLGDSYEQYF.